Listed here are 26 T cell receptor beta chains from one sample, sequenced in a study of cytomegalovirus exposure and HLA in healthy donors. The method was immunoSEQ multiplex PCR; TCRdb's version includes in-frame clones alone and lacks a portion of them. The sample has some 150,000 clones, about nine tenths seen once. The sample was PBMCs. Receptors were obtained from a man aged 18 to 30 in good health and CMV-seropositive.

The V call is TRBV6-1, the J call TRBJ2-3, with 7 bases matching TRBD2. This CDR3 has 15 amino acids. J lost 4 bases, V lost 3 bases, and 7 bases had no gene match. Germline CDR1 MNHNS, CDR2 SASEGT. CDR3 bases: TGTGCCAGCAGTGATTTGGCGGGAGTATCAGATACGCAGTATTTT. Translated, it gives CASSDLAGVSDTQYF.

The J gene is TRBJ1-2, the V gene TRBV11-2; 7 bases map to TRBD1. The V gene's germline CDR1 is SGHAT and CDR2 FQNNGV. The CDR3 consists of 14 residues. After removal of 2 bases from V and 8 bases from J, the junction contained 8 bases not matched to a gene. CDR3 in amino acids: CASSLRGPRDGYTF. DNA for the CDR3: TGTGCCAGCAGCTTAAGGGGGCCCAGAGACGGCTACACCTTC.

The rearrangement links TRBV5-1 to TRBJ2-2; D may be TRBD2 (6 bases). This CDR3 spans 14 amino acids. V lost 4 bases and J lost 4, with 11 bases in between. The germline gives CDR1 SGHRS, CDR2 YFSETQ. The CDR3 spells CASSKEGATGELFF. The CDR3 DNA is TGCGCCAGCAGCAAGGAGGGTGCCACCGGGGAGCTGTTTTTT.

This clone was seen a single time. The rearrangement uses TRBV10-3 and TRBJ2-3; 10 nucleotides align to TRBD1. Germline V lookup: CDR1 ENHRY, CDR2 SYGVKD. Trimming cost V 1 base and J 3 bases; bases outside gene matches: 4. There are 16 residues in the CDR3. The CDR3 nucleotides are TGTGCCATCAGTGAGTTCCGGGACAGGGGAACAGATACGCAGTATTTT. It translates to CAISEFRDRGTDTQYF.

The chain couples TRBV18 to TRBJ2-7; D call uncertain. CDR3 length: 12 residues. V was trimmed by 8 bases and J by 5 bases, leaving 13 bases between them. Germline V gene data show CDR1 as KGHSH and CDR2 as LQKENI. Here the CDR3 DNA reads TGTGCCAGCAGCACCTATCTTGACGAGCAGTACTTC. It encodes CASSTYLDEQYF.

The rearrangement links TRBV6-5 to TRBJ1-1; 8 nucleotides agree with TRBD1. The V gene end was trimmed by 8 bases and the J gene end by 3 bases; junction bases not matched to a gene: 5. The CDR3 has 13 amino acids. The germline V gene has CDR1 MNHEY and CDR2 SVGAGI. As DNA, the CDR3 is TGTGCCAGCTCTAGACAGGGGTACACTGAAGCTTTCTTT. Residues: CASSRQGYTEAFF.

The CDR3 reads CASSLAFGSSYEQYF. CDR3 in DNA: TGTGCCAGCAGCTTGGCCTTTGGCAGCTCCTACGAGCAGTACTTC. The chain employs TRBV5-4 and TRBJ2-7, with D unclear. The CDR3 totals 15 residues. Germline assignment: CDR1 SGHNT and CDR2 YYREEE (reference sequence). Trimming shortened V by 0 bases and J by 0 bases, and 10 bases separated the two germline ends. Full variable domain (outside the CDR3, taken from reference TRBV5-4 and TRBJ2-7): ETGVTQSPTHLIKTRGQQVTLRCSSQSGHNTVSWYQQALGQGPQFIFQYYREEENGRGNFPPRFSGLQFPNYSSELNVNALELDDSALYLCASSLAFGSSYEQYFGPGTRLTVT.

This sequence joins TRBV11-3 and TRBJ2-1; TRBD1 aligns across 8 bases. J lost 1 base, V lost 1 base, and 12 bases had no gene match. The germline V gene encodes CDR1 SGHNT and CDR2 YENEEA. The CDR3 has 19 residues. CDR3 in DNA: TGTGCCAGCAGCTTAGGGGGCAGGGGGCGGACAAAATCCTACAATGAGCAGTTCTTC. Amino acid sequence: CASSLGGRGRTKSYNEQFF.

This chain joins TRBV27 and TRBJ2-7; no clear D gene. Germline CDR1 is MNHEY and CDR2 is SMNVEV (reference sequence). CDR3 size: 13 residues. With 6 bases removed from V and 6 bases from J, the gap between germline ends came to 15 bases. The CDR3 nucleotides read TGTGCCAGCAGCCCTGCTGGTGGCGGCGAGCAGTACTTC. Protein: CASSPAGGGEQYF.

The rearrangement uses TRBV30 and TRBJ2-5, with 7 bases fitting TRBD2. This CDR3 has 15 residues. Germline CDR1 is GTSNPN and CDR2 is SVGIG (reference sequence). V lost 0 bases and J lost 3; bases outside the gene matches: 7. This chain's CDR3 is CAWSVRAGNEETQYF. CDR3 nucleotides: TGTGCCTGGAGTGTACGAGCGGGGAATGAAGAGACCCAGTACTTC. The whole variable domain, remainder taken from reference TRBV30 and TRBJ2-5, is SQTIHQWPATLVQPVGSPLSLECTVEGTSNPNLYWYRQAAGRGLQLLFYSVGIGQISSEVPQNLSASRPQDRQFILSSKKLLLSDSGFYLCAWSVRAGNEETQYFGPGTRLLVL.

This sequence joins TRBV7-8 and TRBJ2-6; 7 positions agree with TRBD1. V lost 5 bases, J lost 1 base, and 23 bases stayed unmatched. The germline V gene encodes CDR1 SGHVS and CDR2 FQNEAQ. The CDR3 loop spans 22 amino acids. The CDR3 DNA sequence: TGTGCCAGCAGCATTTATCTTATCCCGCCGGGACAGAGTGGGTCTGGGGCCAACGTCCTGACTTTC. Protein sequence: CASSIYLIPPGQSGSGANVLTF.

V usage is TRBV27 and J usage is TRBJ2-2; D is perhaps TRBD2 (5 bases). Germline CDR1 and CDR2: MNHEY and SMNVEV (reference sequence). This CDR3 region has 18 residues. Trimming removed 4 bases at V and 0 bases at J, with 18 bases between. CDR3: CASSSVPVGRANTGELFF. In DNA, the CDR3 is TGTGCCAGCAGTTCAGTCCCGGTTGGGAGAGCGAACACCGGGGAGCTGTTTTTT.

This clone appeared once. The chain carries TRBV7-8 and TRBJ2-3; 7 nucleotides line up with TRBD1. The CDR3 runs to 14 residues. Per the germline V gene, CDR1 is SGHVS and CDR2 is FQNEAQ. The V segment lost 5 bases and the J segment 11 bases; nucleotides outside the gene matches: 13. The CDR3 here is CASSTPGQPKGQYF. In nucleotides, the CDR3 is TGTGCCAGCAGCACCCCGGGACAGCCTAAGGGGCAGTATTTT.

DNA of the CDR3: TGTGCCTGGAGTGTACAGACTAATTCGGACGAGACCCAGTACTTC. Translated: CAWSVQTNSDETQYF. The rearrangement uses TRBV30 and TRBJ2-5, with D possibly matching TRBD2 (5 bases). Germline V gives CDR1 GTSNPN, CDR2 SVGIG (reference sequence). The CDR3 totals 15 residues. V was pared by 0 bases and J by 5 bases, with 16 bases between.

The rearrangement joins TRBV29-1 to TRBJ2-7; 9 nucleotides align to TRBD2. The CDR3 length is 13 residues. Germline V gene data show CDR1 as SQVTM and CDR2 as ANQGSEA. CDR3 sequence reads: CSVRTSAAYEQYF. In nucleotides, the CDR3 is TGCAGTGTCCGGACTAGCGCTGCCTACGAGCAGTACTTC.

The V gene is TRBV7-9, the J gene TRBJ2-5; 14 nucleotides agree with TRBD2. The length of the CDR3 is 15 residues. Germline values: CDR1 SEHNR, CDR2 FQNEAQ (reference sequence). J lost 4 bases, V lost 5 bases, and 3 bases had no gene match. CDR3 coding DNA: TGTGCCAGCAGCCCCGGACTAGCGGGAGGAGAGACCCAGTACTTC. Amino acid sequence: CASSPGLAGGETQYF.

This chain uses TRBV6-1 with TRBJ1-2; D not resolved. Germline V CDR1 and CDR2: MNHNS, SASEGT. Trimming shortened V by 3 bases and J by 3 bases, and 5 bases separated the two germline ends. CDR3 length: 12 amino acids. Here the CDR3 reads CASSDRDYGYTF. DNA for the CDR3: TGTGCCAGCAGTGATCGGGACTATGGCTACACCTTC.

The chain couples TRBV4-2 to TRBJ1-3; 7 bases agree with TRBD1. The CDR3 runs to 16 residues. J was trimmed by 2 bases and V by 1 base; bases with no gene match: 5. The germline CDR1 and CDR2 sequences are LGHNA and YNFKEQ. CDR3 region: CASSQGGQWTGNTIYF. The CDR3 nucleotides read TGTGCCAGCAGCCAAGGGGGACAGTGGACTGGAAACACCATATATTTT.

The rearrangement links TRBV19 to TRBJ2-3; 8 positions match TRBD2. Looked up from germline, CDR1 is LNHDA and CDR2 is SQIVND (reference sequence). V trimming: 6 bases; J trimming: 3 bases; junction bases outside the gene matches: 2. CDR3 length equals 13 residues. DNA for the CDR3: TGTGCCAGTAGCCGCGGGGGGACAGATACGCAGTATTTT. Its protein is CASSRGGTDTQYF.

The chain has TRBV4-1 and TRBJ2-1; TRBD2 aligns across 11 bases. Germline values: CDR1 MGHRA, CDR2 YSYEKL. Losses at the gene ends were 2 bases for V and 6 bases for J; bases not matched to a gene: 9. This CDR3 spans 17 amino acids. This CDR3 is CASSQTPGTSGSNEQFF. CDR3 nucleotides: TGCGCCAGCAGCCAAACCCCCGGGACTAGCGGCTCCAATGAGCAGTTCTTC.

This clone was seen more than once but under ten times. This chain joins TRBV18 and TRBJ1-3, with no clear D. CDR3 length: 15 amino acids. V gave up 1 base and J gave up 3 bases, with 10 bases separating them. Germline V gene sequence: CDR1 KGHSH, CDR2 LQKENI. CDR3 bases: TGTGCCAGCTCACCACTCCAGGATATTGGAAACACCATATATTTT. Its protein is CASSPLQDIGNTIYF.

The chain links TRBV6-5 to TRBJ1-2; D gene unclear. Trimming took 2 bases from V and 2 from J, leaving 6 bases between them. Germline CDR1 MNHEY, CDR2 SVGAGI. This CDR3 has 13 residues. CDR3 coding DNA: TGTGCCAGCAGTTACGCGGGGAACTATGGCTACACCTTC. Protein: CASSYAGNYGYTF.

The chain employs TRBV6-5 and TRBJ2-5, with D perhaps matching TRBD1 (5 bases). Germline V gene sequence: CDR1 MNHEY, CDR2 SVGAGI. The CDR3 is 14 residues long. V was trimmed by 6 bases and J by 2 bases, leaving 13 bases between them. Here the CDR3 reads CASRVQDRQETQYF. CDR3 nucleotide sequence: TGTGCCAGCAGAGTACAGGACCGACAAGAGACCCAGTACTTC.

J is TRBJ2-7 and V is TRBV5-1; TRBD1 aligns across 7 bases. The V gene's germline CDR1 is SGHRS and CDR2 YFSETQ. CDR3 length: 14 amino acids. After removal of 5 bases from V and 2 bases from J, the junction contained 7 bases not matched to a gene. The CDR3 nucleotides read TGCGCCAGCAGTTTTAGGACAGGCGCCTACGAGCAGTACTTC. Amino acid sequence: CASSFRTGAYEQYF.

V usage is TRBV28 and J usage is TRBJ1-2; weak D call: TRBD1 (5 bases). The CDR3 contains 15 residues. V lost 1 base and J 8 bases, leaving 17 bases between the germline ends. Looked up from germline, CDR1 is MDHEN and CDR2 is SYDVKM. The CDR3 nucleotides are TGTGCCAGCAGTTTATTGACAGCCATCCCCTACGGCTACACCTTC. Its translation is CASSLLTAIPYGYTF.

The chain links TRBV5-1 to TRBJ2-7; D gene uncertain. The CDR3 sequence is 9 residues long. Trimming pared 6 bases from V and 7 bases from J, leaving 5 bases between. Germline V gene sequence: CDR1 SGHRS, CDR2 YFSETQ. CDR3 sequence (DNA): TGCGCCAGCATAGAAGAGCAGTACTTC. This gives the protein CASIEEQYF.